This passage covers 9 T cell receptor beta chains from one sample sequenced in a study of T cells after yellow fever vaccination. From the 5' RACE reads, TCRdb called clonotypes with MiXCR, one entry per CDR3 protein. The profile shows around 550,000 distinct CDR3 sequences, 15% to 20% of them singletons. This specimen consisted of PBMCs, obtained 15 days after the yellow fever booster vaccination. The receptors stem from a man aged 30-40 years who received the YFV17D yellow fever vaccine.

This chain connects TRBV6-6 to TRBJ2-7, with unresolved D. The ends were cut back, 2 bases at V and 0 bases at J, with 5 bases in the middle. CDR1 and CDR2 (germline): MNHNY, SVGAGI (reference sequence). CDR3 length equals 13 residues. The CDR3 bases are TGTGCCAGCAGTTACCCTCCCTCCTACGAGCAGTACTTC. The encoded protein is CASSYPPSYEQYF.

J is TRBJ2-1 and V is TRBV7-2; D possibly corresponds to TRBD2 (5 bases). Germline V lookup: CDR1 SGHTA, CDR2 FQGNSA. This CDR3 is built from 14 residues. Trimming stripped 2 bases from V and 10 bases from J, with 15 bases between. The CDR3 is CASSLSRTSNEQFF. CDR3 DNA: TGTGCCAGCAGCTTATCCCGAACTAGTAACGAGCAGTTCTTC.

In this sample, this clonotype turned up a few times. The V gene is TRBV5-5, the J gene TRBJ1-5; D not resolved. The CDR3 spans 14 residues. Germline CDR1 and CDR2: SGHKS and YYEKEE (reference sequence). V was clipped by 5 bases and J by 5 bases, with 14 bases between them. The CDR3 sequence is CASRSGIEYQPQHF. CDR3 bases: TGTGCCAGCAGGTCCGGGATAGAGTATCAGCCCCAGCATTTT.

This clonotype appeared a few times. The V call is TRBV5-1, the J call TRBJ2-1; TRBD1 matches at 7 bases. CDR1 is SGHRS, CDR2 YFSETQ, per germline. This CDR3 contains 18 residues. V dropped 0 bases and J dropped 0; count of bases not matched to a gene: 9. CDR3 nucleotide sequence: TGCGCCAGCAGCTTGGACCCTACAGGGGTCGGCTCCTACAATGAGCAGTTCTTC. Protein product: CASSLDPTGVGSYNEQFF.

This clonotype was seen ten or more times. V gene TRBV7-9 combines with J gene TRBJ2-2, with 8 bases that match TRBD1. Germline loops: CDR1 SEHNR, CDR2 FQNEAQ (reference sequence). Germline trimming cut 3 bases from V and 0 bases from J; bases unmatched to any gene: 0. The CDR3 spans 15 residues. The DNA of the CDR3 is TGTGCCAGCAGCTTGACAGGGGCGAACACCGGGGAGCTGTTTTTT. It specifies CASSLTGANTGELFF.

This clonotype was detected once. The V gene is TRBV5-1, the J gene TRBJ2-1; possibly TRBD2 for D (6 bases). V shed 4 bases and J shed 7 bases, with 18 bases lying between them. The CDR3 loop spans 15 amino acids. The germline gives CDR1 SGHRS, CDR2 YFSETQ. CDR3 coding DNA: TGCGCCAGCAGCCCGTTTGCGGGGTTAGATAATGAGCAGTTCTTC. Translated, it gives CASSPFAGLDNEQFF.

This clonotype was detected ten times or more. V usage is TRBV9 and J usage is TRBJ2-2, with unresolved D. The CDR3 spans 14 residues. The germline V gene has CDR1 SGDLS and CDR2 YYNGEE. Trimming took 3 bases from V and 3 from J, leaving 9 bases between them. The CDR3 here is CASSENFYTGELFF. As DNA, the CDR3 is TGTGCCAGCAGCGAGAACTTCTACACCGGGGAGCTGTTTTTT.

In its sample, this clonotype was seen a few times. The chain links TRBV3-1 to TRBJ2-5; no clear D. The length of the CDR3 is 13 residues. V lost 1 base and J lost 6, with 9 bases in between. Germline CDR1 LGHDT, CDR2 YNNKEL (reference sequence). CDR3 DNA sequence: TGTGCCAGCAGCCAAGTGACCACAAAGACCCAGTACTTC. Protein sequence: CASSQVTTKTQYF.

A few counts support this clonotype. The CDR3 spells CASLTVDTQYF. CDR3 DNA sequence: TGTGCCAGCCTCACCGTGGATACGCAGTATTTT. V gene TRBV18 combines with J gene TRBJ2-3; D remains unclear. Trimming took off 8 bases at V and 6 bases at J, with 9 bases between the two ends. The CDR3 extends over 11 amino acids. Per germline, CDR1 KGHSH and CDR2 LQKENI.